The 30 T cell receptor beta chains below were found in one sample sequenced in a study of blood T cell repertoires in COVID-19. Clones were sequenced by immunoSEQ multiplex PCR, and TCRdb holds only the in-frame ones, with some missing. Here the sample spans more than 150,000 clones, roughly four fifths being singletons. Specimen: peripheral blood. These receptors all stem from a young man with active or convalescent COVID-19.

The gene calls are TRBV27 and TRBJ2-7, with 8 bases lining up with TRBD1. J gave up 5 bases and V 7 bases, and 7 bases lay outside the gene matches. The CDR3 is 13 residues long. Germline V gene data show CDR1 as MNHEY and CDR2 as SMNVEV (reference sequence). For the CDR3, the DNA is TGTGCCAGCACACGGACAGGGAGAAACGAGCAGTACTTC. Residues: CASTRTGRNEQYF.

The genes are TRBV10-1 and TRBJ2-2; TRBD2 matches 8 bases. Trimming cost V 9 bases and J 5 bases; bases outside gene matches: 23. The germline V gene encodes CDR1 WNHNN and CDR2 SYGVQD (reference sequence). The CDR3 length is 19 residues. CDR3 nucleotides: TGCGCCAGGGACCTCTTATGGAGCGGGGGTTCTGTCCGAACCGGGGAGCTGTTTTTT. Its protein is CARDLLWSGGSVRTGELFF.

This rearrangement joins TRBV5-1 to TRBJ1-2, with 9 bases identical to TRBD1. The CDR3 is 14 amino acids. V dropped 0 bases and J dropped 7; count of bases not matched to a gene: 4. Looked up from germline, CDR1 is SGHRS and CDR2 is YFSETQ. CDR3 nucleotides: TGCGCCAGCAGCTTGGGGGGACAGGGACCTGGCTACACCTTC. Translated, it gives CASSLGGQGPGYTF.

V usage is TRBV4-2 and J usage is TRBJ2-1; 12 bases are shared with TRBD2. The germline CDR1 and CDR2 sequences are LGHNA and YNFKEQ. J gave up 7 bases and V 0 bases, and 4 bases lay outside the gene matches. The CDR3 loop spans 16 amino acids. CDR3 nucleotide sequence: TGTGCCAGCAGCCAAGAGGCTAGCGGGGGGGCAAATGAGCAGTTCTTC. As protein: CASSQEASGGANEQFF.

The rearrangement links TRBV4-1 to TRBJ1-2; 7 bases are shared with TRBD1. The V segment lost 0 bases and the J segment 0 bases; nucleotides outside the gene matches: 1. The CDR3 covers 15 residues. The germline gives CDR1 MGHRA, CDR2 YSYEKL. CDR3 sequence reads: CASSQEGGPNYGYTF. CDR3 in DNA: TGCGCCAGCAGCCAAGAAGGGGGCCCTAACTATGGCTACACCTTC.

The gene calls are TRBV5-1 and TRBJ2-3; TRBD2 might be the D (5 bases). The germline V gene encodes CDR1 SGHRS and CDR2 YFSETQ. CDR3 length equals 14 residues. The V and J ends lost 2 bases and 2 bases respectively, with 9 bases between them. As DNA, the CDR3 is TGCGCCAGCAGCTTAGCCGGGGACACAGATACGCAGTATTTT. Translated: CASSLAGDTDTQYF.

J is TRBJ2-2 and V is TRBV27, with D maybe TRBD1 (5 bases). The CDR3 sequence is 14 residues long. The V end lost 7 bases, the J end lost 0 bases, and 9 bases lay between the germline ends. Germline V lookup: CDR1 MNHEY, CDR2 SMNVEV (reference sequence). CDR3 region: CASTRAANTGELFF. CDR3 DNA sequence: TGTGCCAGCACCAGGGCCGCGAACACCGGGGAGCTGTTTTTT.

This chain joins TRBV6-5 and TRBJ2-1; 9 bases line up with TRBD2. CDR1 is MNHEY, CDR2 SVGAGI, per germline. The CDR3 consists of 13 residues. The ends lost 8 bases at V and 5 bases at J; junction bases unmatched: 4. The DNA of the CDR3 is TGTGCCAGCCGAGCGGGAGGCGACAATGAGCAGTTCTTC. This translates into CASRAGGDNEQFF.

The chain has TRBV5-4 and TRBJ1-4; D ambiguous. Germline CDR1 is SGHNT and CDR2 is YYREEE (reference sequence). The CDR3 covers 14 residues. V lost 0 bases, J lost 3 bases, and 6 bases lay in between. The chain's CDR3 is CASSLGGANEKLFF. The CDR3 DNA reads TGTGCCAGCAGCTTGGGGGGAGCTAATGAAAAACTGTTTTTT.

The CDR3 DNA is TGTGCCAGCAGTACACAGGGGAGCACTGAAGCTTTCTTT. This encodes CASSTQGSTEAFF. The rearrangement joins TRBV12-3 or TRBV12-4 to TRBJ1-1; TRBD1 aligns across 7 bases. This CDR3 is built from 13 residues. The junction had 4 bases not matched to a gene; V was cut back by 5 bases and J by 4 bases.

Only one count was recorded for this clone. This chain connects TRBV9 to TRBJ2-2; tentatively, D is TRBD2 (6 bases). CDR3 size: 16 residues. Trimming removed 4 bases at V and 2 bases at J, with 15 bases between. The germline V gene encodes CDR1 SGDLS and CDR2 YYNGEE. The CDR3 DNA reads TGTGCCAGCAGCCCCCGCCGGGGACTCAACACCGGGGAGCTGTTTTTT. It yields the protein CASSPRRGLNTGELFF.

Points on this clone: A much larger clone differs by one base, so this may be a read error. CDR3 sequence: CASSEQYEQYF. For the CDR3, the DNA is TGTGCCAGCAGTGAACAGTACGAGCAGTACTTC. V and J are TRBV2 and TRBJ2-7, with D unclear. V lost 2 bases to trimming and J lost 4 bases, with 3 bases between them. In germline, CDR1 is SNHLY, CDR2 FYNNEI. The CDR3 length is 11 residues. The full variable domain, its missing parts supplied by reference TRBV2 and TRBJ2-7, is EPEVTQTPSHQVTQMGQEVILRCVPISNHLYFYWYRQILGQKVEFLVSFYNNEISEKSEIFDDQFSVERPDGSNFTLKIRSTKLEDSAMYFCASSEQYEQYFGPGTRLTVT.

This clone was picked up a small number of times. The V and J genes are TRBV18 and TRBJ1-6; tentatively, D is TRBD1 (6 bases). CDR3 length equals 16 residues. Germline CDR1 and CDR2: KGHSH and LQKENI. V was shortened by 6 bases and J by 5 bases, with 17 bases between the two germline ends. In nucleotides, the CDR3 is TGTGCCAGCTCCCCTGGACAGTCCCACAATAATTCACCCCTCCACTTT. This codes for CASSPGQSHNNSPLHF.

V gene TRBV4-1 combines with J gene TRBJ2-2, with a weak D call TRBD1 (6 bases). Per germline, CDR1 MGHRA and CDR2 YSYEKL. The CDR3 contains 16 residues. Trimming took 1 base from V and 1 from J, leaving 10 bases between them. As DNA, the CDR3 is TGCGCCAGCAGCCAAGCCGGGACAAGGAACACCGGGGAGCTGTTTTTT. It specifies CASSQAGTRNTGELFF.

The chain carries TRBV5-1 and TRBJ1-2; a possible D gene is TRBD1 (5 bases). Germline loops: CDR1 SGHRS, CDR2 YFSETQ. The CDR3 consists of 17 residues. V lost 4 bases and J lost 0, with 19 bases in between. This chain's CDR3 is CASSPGEGWETNYGYTF. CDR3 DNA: TGCGCCAGCAGCCCGGGGGAGGGCTGGGAGACTAACTATGGCTACACCTTC.

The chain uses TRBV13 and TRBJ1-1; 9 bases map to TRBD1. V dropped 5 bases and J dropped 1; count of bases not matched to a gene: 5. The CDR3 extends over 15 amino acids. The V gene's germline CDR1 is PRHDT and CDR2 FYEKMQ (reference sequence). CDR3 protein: CASSTRTGENTEAFF. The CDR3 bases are TGTGCCAGCAGCACCCGGACAGGGGAGAACACTGAAGCTTTCTTT.

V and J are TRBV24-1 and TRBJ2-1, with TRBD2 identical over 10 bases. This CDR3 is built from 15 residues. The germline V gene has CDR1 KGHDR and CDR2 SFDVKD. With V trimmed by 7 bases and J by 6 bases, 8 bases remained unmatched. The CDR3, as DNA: TGTGCCACCAGAGATCAGCGGGAGGGGACCAATGAGCAGTTCTTC. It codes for CATRDQREGTNEQFF.

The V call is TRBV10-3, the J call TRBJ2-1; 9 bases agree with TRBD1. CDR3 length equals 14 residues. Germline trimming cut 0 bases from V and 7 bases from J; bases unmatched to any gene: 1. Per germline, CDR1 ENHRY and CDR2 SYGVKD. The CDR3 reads CAISESGQGNEQFF. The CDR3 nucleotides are TGTGCCATCAGTGAGTCGGGACAGGGAAATGAGCAGTTCTTC.

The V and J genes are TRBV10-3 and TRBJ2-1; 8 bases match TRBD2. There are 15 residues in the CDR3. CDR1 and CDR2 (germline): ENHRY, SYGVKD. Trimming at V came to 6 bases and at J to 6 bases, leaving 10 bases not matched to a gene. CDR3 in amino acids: CAIRLAGPSGNEQFF. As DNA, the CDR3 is TGTGCCATCAGGCTAGCGGGTCCTTCGGGCAATGAGCAGTTCTTC.

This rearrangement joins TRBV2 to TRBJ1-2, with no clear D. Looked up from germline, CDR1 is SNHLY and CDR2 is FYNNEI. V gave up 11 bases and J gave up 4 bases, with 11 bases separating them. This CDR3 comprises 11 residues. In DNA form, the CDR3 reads TGTGCCGGCCAGGTTTCCTATGGCTACACCTTC. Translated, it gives CAGQVSYGYTF.

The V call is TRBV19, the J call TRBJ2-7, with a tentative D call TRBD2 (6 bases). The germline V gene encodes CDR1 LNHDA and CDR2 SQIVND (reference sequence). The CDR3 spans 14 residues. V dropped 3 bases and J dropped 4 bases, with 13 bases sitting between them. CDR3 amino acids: CASSIPGRGYEQYF. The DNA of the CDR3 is TGTGCCAGTAGTATCCCGGGCCGGGGGTACGAGCAGTACTTC.

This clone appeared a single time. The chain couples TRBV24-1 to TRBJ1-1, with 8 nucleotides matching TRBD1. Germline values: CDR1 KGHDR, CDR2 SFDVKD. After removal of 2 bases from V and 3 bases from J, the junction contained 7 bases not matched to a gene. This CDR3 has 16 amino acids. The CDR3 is CATSDSRRQGHTEAFF. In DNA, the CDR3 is TGTGCCACCAGTGATTCTCGCCGACAGGGGCACACTGAAGCTTTCTTT.

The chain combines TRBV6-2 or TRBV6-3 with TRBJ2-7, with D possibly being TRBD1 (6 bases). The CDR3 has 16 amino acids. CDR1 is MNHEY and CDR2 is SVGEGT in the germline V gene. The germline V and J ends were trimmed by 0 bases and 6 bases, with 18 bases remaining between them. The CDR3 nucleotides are TGTGCCAGCAGTTACTCGATAGTAGGGGGAGAGAGCGAGCAGTACTTC. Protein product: CASSYSIVGGESEQYF.

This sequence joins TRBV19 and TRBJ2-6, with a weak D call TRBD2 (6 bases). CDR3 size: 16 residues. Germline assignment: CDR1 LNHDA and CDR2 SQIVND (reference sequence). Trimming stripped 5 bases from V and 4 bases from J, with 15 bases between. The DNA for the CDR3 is TGTGCCAGTAGTTATAGCGGAGGGGCCGGGGCCAACGTCCTGACTTTC. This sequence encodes CASSYSGGAGANVLTF.

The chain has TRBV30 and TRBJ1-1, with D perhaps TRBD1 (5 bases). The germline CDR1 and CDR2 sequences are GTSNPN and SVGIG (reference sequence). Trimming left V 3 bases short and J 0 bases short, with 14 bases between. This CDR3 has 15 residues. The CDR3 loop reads CAWRWSGSMNTEAFF. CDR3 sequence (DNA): TGTGCCTGGAGGTGGTCAGGGTCAATGAACACTGAAGCTTTCTTT.

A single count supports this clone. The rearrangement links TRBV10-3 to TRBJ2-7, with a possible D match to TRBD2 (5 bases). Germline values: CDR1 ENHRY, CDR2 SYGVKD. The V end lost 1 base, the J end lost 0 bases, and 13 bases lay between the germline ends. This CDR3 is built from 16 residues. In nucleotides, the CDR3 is TGTGCCATCAGTGAGTTTGAGCGGAACTTCTCCTACGAGCAGTACTTC. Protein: CAISEFERNFSYEQYF.

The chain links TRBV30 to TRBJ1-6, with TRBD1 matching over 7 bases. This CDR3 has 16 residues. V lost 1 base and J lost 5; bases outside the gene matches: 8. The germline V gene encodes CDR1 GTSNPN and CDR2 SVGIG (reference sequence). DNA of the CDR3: TGTGCCTGGAGTGGGGACCGGGACAGAGATAATTCACCCCTCCACTTT. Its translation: CAWSGDRDRDNSPLHF.

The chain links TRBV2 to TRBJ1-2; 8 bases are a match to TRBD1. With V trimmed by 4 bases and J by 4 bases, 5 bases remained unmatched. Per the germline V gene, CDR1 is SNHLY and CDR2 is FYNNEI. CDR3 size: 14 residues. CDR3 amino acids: CASSVGQVIYGYTF. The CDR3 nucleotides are TGTGCCAGCAGTGTGGGACAGGTGATCTATGGCTACACCTTC.

DNA of the CDR3: TGTGCCAGCAGCTTGGAGGGACAGGGGTCCGAGCAGTACTTC. The encoded protein is CASSLEGQGSEQYF. The chain combines TRBV7-6 with TRBJ2-7; 10 bases agree with TRBD1. The CDR3 spans 14 residues. Germline CDR1 SGHVS, CDR2 FNYEAQ. The V segment lost 3 bases and the J segment 6 bases; nucleotides outside the gene matches: 5.

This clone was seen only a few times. For the CDR3, the DNA is TGTGCCAGCAGTTACCCGGGAGGGGGTAGAACTGAAGCTTTCTTT. This sequence encodes CASSYPGGGRTEAFF. V and J are TRBV6-2 or TRBV6-3 and TRBJ1-1; tentatively, D is TRBD1 (6 bases). Deletions cut 2 bases from V and 5 bases from J, with 15 bases between. Germline V gene sequence: CDR1 MNHEY, CDR2 SVGEGT. The CDR3 runs 15 residues.